The clone carrying this T cell receptor beta chain was observed many times. Antigen unknown. From the germline J gene comes the end of the CDR3, since the read stops 3 residues before it. This specimen belongs to a study of T cell clonality in common variable immunodeficiency. Whole-study results and caveats: T cell subpopulation sequencing would be needed to explain CVID clonality. In common variable immunodeficiency, TCR beta chains reportedly carried fewer deletions and N-nucleotide insertions.

CVID meant reduced serum IgG, IgA and/or IgM plus specific antibody deficiency. CDR1 and CDR2 (germline): SGHTA, FQGNSA. This CDR3 region has 11 residues. Repertoires were generated with immunoSEQ multiplex PCR, while TCRdb's copy carries only in-frame clones and drops some. There are 15,000 to 20,000 clones in the sample, none observed a single time. This receptor was identified in a human donor with common variable immunodeficiency. V usage is TRBV7-2 and J usage is TRBJ1-5; no firm D call. Sequenced input: peripheral blood mononuclear cells. Partial CDR3 DNA: TGTGCCAGCAGCTCTCGCGGCCCC. Its protein product is CASSSRGP. The CDR3, in full, reads CASSSRGPQHF.